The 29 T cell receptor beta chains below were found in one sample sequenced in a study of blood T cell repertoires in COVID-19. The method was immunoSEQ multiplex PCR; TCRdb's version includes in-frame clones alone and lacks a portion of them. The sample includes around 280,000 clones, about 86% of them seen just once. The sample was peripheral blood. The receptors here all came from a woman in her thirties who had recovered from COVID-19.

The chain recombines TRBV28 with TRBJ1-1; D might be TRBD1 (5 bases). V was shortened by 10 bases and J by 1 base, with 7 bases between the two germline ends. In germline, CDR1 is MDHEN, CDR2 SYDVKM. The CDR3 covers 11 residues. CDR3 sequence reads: CAITGNTEAFF. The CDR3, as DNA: TGTGCCATCACAGGGAACACTGAAGCTTTCTTT.

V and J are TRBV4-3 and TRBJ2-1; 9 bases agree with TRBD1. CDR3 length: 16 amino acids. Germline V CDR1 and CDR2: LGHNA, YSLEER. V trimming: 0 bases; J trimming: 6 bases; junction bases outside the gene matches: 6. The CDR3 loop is CASSQDYGTGSNEQFF. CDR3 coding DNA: TGCGCCAGCAGCCAAGATTACGGGACAGGGAGCAATGAGCAGTTCTTC.

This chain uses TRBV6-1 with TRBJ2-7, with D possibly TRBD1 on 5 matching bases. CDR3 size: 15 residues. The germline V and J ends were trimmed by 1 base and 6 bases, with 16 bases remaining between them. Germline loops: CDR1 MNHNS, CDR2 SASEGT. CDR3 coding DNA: TGTGCCAGCAGTGAAGATACGGCAGGGAAAGGCGAGCAGTACTTC. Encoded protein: CASSEDTAGKGEQYF.

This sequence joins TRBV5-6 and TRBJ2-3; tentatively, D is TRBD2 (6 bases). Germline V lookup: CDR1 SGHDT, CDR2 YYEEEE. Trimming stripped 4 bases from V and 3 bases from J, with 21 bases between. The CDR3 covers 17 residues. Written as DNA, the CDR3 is TGTGCCAGCAGCCCCATGGGTGGAGGGAGAGGAACAGATACGCAGTATTTT. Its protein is CASSPMGGGRGTDTQYF.

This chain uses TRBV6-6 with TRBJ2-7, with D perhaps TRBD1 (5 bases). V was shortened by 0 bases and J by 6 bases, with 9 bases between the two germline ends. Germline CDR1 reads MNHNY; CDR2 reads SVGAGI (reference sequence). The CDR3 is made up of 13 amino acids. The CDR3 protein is CASSYSRQFEQYF. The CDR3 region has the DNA TGTGCCAGCAGTTACTCGAGACAGTTCGAGCAGTACTTC.

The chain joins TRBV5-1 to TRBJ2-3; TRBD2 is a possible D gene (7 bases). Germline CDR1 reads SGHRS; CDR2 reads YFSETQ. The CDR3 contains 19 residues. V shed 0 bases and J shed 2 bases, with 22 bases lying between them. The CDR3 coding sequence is TGCGCCAGCAGCTTGGGCGGAAAGGGGGGGAGTGCTGACACAGATACGCAGTATTTT. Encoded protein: CASSLGGKGGSADTDTQYF.

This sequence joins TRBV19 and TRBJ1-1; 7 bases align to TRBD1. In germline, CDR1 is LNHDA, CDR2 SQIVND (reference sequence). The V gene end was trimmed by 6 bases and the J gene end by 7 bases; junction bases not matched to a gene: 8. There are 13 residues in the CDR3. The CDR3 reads CASRGQGEGEAFF. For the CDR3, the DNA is TGTGCCAGTAGGGGCCAGGGGGAAGGTGAAGCTTTCTTT.

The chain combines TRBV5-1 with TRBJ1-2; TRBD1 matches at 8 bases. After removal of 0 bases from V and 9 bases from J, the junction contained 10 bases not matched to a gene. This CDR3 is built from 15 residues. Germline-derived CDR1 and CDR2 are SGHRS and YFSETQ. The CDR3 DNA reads TGCGCCAGCAGCTTGGCCCCGTCGACAGGGGAGAGCTACACCTTC. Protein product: CASSLAPSTGESYTF. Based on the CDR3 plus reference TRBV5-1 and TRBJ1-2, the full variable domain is KAGVTQTPRYLIKTRGQQVTLSCSPISGHRSVSWYQQTPGQGLQFLFEYFSETQRNKGNFPGRFSGRQFSNSRSEMNVSTLELGDSALYLCASSLAPSTGESYTFGSGTRLTVV.

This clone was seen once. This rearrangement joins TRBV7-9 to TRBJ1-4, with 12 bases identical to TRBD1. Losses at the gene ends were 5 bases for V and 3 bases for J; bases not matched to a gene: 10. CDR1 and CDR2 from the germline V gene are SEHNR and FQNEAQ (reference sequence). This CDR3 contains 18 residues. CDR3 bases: TGTGCCAGCAGCGAATACCGGGACAGGGGGCGGTCTAATGAAAAACTGTTTTTT. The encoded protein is CASSEYRDRGRSNEKLFF. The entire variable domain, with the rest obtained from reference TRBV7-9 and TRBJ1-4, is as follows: DTGVSQNPRHKITKRGQNVTFRCDPISEHNRLYWYRQTLGQGPEFLTYFQNEAQLEKSRLLSDRFSAERPKGSFSTLEIQRTEQGDSAMYLCASSEYRDRGRSNEKLFFGSGTQLSVL.

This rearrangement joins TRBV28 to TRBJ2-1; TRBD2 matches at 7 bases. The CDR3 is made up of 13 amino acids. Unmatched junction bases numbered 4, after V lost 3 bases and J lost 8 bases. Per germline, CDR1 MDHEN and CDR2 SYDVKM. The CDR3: CASSFAGRDEQFF. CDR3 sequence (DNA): TGTGCCAGCAGTTTCGCAGGGAGGGATGAGCAGTTCTTC. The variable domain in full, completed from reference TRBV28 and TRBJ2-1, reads DVKVTQSSRYLVKRTGEKVFLECVQDMDHENMFWYRQDPGLGLRLIYFSYDVKMKEKGDIPEGYSVSREKKERFSLILESASTNQTSMYLCASSFAGRDEQFFGPGTRLTVL.

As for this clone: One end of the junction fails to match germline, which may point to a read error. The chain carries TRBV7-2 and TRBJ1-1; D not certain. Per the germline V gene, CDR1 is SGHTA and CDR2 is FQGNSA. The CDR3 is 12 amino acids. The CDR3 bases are TGTGCCAGCACCTTAGTGGCCATCGAAGCTTTCTTT. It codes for CASTLVAIEAFF.

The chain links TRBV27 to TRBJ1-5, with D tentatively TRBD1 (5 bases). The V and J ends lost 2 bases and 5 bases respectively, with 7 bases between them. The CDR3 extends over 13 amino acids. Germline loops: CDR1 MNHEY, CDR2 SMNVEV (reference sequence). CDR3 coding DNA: TGTGCCAGCAGTTTAGGCAGGGATCAGCCCCAGCATTTT. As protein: CASSLGRDQPQHF.

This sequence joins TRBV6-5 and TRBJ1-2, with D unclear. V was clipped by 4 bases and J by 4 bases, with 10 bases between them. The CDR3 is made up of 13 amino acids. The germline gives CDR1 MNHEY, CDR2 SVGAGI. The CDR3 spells CASSSGSAYGYTF. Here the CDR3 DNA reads TGTGCCAGCAGTTCGGGATCGGCCTATGGCTACACCTTC.

CDR3 in amino acids: CASSQGADQPQHF. CDR3 DNA sequence: TGCGCCAGCAGCCAGGGGGCGGATCAGCCCCAGCATTTT. The chain has TRBV10-2 and TRBJ1-5, with 8 bases fitting TRBD1. This CDR3 contains 13 residues. After removal of 6 bases from V and 5 bases from J, the junction contained 3 bases not matched to a gene. CDR1 WSHSY and CDR2 SAAADI come from the germline V gene.

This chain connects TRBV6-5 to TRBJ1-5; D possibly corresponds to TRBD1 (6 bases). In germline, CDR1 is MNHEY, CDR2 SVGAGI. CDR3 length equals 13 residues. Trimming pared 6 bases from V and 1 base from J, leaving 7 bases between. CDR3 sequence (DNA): TGTGCCAGCAGACAGGGAAGCAATCAGCCCCAGCATTTT. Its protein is CASRQGSNQPQHF.

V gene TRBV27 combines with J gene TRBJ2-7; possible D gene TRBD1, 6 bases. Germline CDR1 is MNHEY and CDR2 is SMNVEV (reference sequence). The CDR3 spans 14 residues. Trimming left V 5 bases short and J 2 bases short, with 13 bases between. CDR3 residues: CASSVTGHPYEQYF. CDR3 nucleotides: TGTGCCAGCAGTGTAACGGGACATCCCTACGAGCAGTACTTC.

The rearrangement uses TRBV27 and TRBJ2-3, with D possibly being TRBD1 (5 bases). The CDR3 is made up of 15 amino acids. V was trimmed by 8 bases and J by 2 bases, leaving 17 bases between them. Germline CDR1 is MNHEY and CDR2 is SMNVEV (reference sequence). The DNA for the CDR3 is TGTGCCAGCCAAAGTGTCCAGGGCCCCACAGATACGCAGTATTTT. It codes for CASQSVQGPTDTQYF.

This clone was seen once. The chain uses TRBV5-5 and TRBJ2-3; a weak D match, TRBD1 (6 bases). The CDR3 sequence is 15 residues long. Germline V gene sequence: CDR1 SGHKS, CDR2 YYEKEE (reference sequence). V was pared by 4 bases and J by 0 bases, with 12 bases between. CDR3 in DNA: TGTGCCAGCAGCCCTGGACAGACTAGCACAGATACGCAGTATTTT. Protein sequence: CASSPGQTSTDTQYF.

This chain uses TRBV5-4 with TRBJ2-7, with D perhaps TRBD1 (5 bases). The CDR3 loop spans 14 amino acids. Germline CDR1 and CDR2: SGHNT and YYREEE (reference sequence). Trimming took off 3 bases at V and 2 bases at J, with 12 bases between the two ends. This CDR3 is CASSSGQRPYEQYF. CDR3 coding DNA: TGTGCCAGCAGCTCCGGACAAAGACCCTACGAGCAGTACTTC.

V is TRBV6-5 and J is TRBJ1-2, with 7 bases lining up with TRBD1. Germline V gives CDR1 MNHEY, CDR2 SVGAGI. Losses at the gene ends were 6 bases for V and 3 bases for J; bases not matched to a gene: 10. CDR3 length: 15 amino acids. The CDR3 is CASRLDRVRHYGYTF. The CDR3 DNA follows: TGTGCCAGCAGACTCGACAGGGTGAGGCACTATGGCTACACCTTC.

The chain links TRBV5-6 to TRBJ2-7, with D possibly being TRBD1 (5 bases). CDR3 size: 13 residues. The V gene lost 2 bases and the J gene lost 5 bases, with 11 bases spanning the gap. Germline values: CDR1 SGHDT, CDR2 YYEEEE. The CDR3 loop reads CASSLTGSDEQYF. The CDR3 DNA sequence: TGTGCCAGCAGCTTAACAGGCAGCGACGAGCAGTACTTC.

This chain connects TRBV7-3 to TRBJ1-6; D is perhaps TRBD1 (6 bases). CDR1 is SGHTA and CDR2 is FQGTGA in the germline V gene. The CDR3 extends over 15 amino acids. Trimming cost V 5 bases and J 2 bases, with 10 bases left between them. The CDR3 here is CASSVRDTYNSPLHF. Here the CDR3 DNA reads TGTGCCAGCAGCGTCCGGGACACCTATAATTCACCCCTCCACTTT.

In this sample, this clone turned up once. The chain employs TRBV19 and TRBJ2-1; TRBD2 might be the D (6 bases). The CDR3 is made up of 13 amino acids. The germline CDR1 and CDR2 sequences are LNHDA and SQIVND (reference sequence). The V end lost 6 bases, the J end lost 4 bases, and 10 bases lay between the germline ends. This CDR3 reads CASRRGVYNEQFF. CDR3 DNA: TGTGCCAGTAGGCGGGGAGTATACAATGAGCAGTTCTTC.

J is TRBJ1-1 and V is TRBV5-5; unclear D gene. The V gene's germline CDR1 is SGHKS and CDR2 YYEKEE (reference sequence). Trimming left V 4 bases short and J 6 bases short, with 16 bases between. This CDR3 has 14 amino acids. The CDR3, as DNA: TGTGCCAGCAGCCCCGACATCGACCCGTCTGAAGCTTTCTTT. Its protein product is CASSPDIDPSEAFF.

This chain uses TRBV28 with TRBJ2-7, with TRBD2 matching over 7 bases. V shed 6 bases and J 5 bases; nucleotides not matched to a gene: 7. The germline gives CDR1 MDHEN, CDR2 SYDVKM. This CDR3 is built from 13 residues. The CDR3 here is CASSPGLVHEQYF. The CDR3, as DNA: TGTGCCAGCAGCCCCGGACTAGTCCACGAGCAGTACTTC.

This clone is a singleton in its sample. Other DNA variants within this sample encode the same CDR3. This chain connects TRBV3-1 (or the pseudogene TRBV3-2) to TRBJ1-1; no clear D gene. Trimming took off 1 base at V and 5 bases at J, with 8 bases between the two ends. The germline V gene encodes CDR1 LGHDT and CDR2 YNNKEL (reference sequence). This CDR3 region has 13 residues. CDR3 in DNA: TGTGCCAGCAGCCAAGTACGCGGAACTGAAGCTTTCTTT. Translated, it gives CASSQVRGTEAFF.

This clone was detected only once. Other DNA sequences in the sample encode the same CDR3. The CDR3 DNA sequence: TGTGCCAGTAGTATAGGTGGGGGCGGCTACACCTTC. Amino acids: CASSIGGGGYTF. The chain has TRBV19 and TRBJ1-2; a possible D gene is TRBD1 (6 bases). Germline V gene sequence: CDR1 LNHDA, CDR2 SQIVND (reference sequence). The V end lost 1 base, the J end lost 8 bases, and 8 bases lay between the germline ends. The CDR3 runs to 12 residues. Full variable domain (rest looked up from reference TRBV19 and TRBJ1-2): DGGITQSPKYLFRKEGQNVTLSCEQNLNHDAMYWYRQDPGQGLRLIYYSQIVNDFQKGDIAEGYSVSREKKESFPLTVTSAQKNPTAFYLCASSIGGGGYTFGSGTRLTVV.

The CDR3 coding sequence is TGTGCCAGCTCTGGGGACAGGCCGGGTCGGGTCTATGGCTACACCTTC. Translating gives CASSGDRPGRVYGYTF. The chain has TRBV18 and TRBJ1-2, with 8 bases aligning to TRBD1. This CDR3 has 16 residues. Trimming at V came to 6 bases and at J to 4 bases, leaving 13 bases not matched to a gene. Per the germline V gene, CDR1 is KGHSH and CDR2 is LQKENI.

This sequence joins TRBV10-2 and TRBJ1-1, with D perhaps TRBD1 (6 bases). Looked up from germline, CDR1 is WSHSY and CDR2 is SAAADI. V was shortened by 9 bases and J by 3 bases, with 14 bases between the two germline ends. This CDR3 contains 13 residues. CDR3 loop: CASIDNRDTEAFF. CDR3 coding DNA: TGCGCCAGTATCGACAACAGGGACACTGAAGCTTTCTTT.